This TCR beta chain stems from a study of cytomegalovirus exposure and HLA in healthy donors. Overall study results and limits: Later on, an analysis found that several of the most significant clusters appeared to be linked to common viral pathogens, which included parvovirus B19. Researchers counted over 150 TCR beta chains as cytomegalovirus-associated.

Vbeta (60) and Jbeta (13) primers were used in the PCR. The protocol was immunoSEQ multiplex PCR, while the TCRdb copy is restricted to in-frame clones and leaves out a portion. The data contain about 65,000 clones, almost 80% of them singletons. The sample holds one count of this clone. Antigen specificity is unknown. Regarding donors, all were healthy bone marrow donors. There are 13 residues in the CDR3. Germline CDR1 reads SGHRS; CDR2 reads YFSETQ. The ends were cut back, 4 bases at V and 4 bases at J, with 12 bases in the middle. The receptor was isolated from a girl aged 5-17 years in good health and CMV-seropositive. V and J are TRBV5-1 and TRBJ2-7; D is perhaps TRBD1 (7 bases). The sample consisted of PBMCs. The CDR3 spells CASSQSGGYEQYF. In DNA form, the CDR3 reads TGCGCCAGCAGCCAGTCAGGGGGGTACGAGCAGTACTTC.